One T cell receptor (beta chain) is described in this entry. Its specificity is not known. Sample treatment: approximately nine-day PBMC culture with coronavirus spike peptide pools or control peptides (ViraFEST assay). Using peptide pools, antigen-specific T cells were expanded in ViraFEST before TCRs were sequenced. This sample is drawn from a study of vaccination and CD4 T cells after COVID-19. The overall study: Median time from second vaccine dose to sampling was 72 days (14 to 241).

This CDR3 spans 14 amino acids. Germline V gene data show CDR1 as DFQATT and CDR2 as SNEGSKA (reference sequence). Losses at the gene ends were 3 bases for V and 3 bases for J; bases not matched to a gene: 2. Once obtained from cultured CD4+ T cells, the DNA was sequenced using the Oncomine TCR Beta short-read assay. TCRdb redid the calling of the PCR reads with MiXCR, one entry per CDR3 protein. The table includes 20,000 to 25,000 distinct CDR3 sequences, under 45% detected once. Findings and caveats of the study: Convalescent patients had 304 of 307 vaccine-specific clones showing spike mono-reactivity.

The source was CD4+ T cells from blood, cultured in vitro, collected before SARS-CoV-2 vaccination. This sequence joins TRBV20-1 and TRBJ2-3; the match to TRBD2 covers 11 bases. This TCR was recovered from a human donor who received a COVID-19 vaccine. This CDR3 reads CSARGLAATDTQYF. The CDR3 bases are TGCAGTGCTAGGGGACTAGCGGCAACAGATACGCAGTATTTT.